The clone carrying this T cell receptor (beta chain) was observed once. Antigen: not known. Graft tissue processing released intraepithelial and lamina propria lymphocytes. These data come from a study of graft-versus-host responses after intestinal transplantation. About the study: Recipients had transplants, and these were multivisceral, liver-intestinal, or isolated intestinal. Recipients across the board were started on anti-thymocyte globulin induction, then kept on tacrolimus and steroids for approximately three years. Findings and limits, study-wide: Circulating GvH clone levels at their peak were associated with HvG declines (early post-transplant). The recipient marrow held GvH clones, and some of them showed up first in ileum or blood.

The assay was immunoSEQ multiplex PCR, and TCRdb's table has in-frame clones only and misses some. The table has tens of thousands of clones, 89% seen once. This TCR was recovered from a human patient who received an intestinal transplant, so some T cells may come from the graft donor. Sequenced material: ileum tissue, taken less than 400 days after transplant.

As DNA, the CDR3 is TGTGCCAGCAGTTACGAGGGCTTGAACACCGGGGAGCTGTTTTTT. Translated, it gives CASSYEGLNTGELFF. The chain recombines TRBV6-5 with TRBJ2-2; TRBD2 is a possible D gene (5 bases). In germline, CDR1 is MNHEY, CDR2 SVGAGI. V gave up 2 bases and J gave up 1 base, with 8 bases separating them. The CDR3 covers 15 residues.